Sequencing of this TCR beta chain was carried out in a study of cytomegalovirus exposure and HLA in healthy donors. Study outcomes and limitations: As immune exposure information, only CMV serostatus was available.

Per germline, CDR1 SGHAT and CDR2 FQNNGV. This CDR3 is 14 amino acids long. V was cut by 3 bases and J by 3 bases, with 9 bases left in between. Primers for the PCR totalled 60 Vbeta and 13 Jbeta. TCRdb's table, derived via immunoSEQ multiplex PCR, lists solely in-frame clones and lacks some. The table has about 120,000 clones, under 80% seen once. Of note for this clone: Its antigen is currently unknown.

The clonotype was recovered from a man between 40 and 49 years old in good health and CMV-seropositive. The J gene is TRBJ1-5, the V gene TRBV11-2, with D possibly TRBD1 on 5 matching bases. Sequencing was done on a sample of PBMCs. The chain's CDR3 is CASSFQGNNQPQHF. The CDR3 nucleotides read TGTGCCAGCAGCTTCCAGGGTAACAATCAGCCCCAGCATTTT. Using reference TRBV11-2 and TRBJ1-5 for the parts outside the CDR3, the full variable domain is EAGVAQSPRYKIIEKRQSVAFWCNPISGHATLYWYQQILGQGPKLLIQFQNNGVVDDSQLPKDRFSAERLKGVDSTLKIQPAKLEDSAVYLCASSFQGNNQPQHFGDGTRLSIL.